This T cell receptor (beta chain) was profiled in a study of blood T cell repertoires in COVID-19 (dated by TCRdb to about 2020). About the investigation overall: Samples from collaborators originated in the United States, Italy and Spain and spanned both the acute and convalescent phases of COVID-19. The dataset comprised deeply sampled blood TCRbeta repertoires from subjects exposed to, actively infected with, or recovered from COVID-19. Nearly every sample came with metadata listing a de-identified subject ID, COVID-19 status, age in years and sex. Samples came from the ongoing ImmuneRACE study (first 160 participants) plus 1,254 subjects from 6 global collaborators. Where HLA class I and class II types were available, the types were taken from metadata supplied by the sample provider, not from assay-based typing. The prospective study material was composed of cDNA or gDNA derived from T cells, B-cell-depleted T cells, or PBMCs. The repertoires were released in a freely available public database intended as a resource for research on the immune response to SARS-CoV-2.

General conclusions and limits of the study: The quantity of clinical and demographic metadata differed by source and by participant and was supplied without curation.

Collaborating institutions collected whole blood in K2EDTA tubes following their own protocols. For TCRbeta analysis, collaborators shipped samples as frozen whole blood, isolated PBMCs, or DNA extracted from either of those sample types. With respect to this clone: The clone's antigen remains unknown. Qualities for individual bases were not recorded, and no much larger clone is one base off.

TCRbeta CDR3 regions were amplified from genomic DNA using the immunoSEQ Assay, a bias-controlled multiplex PCR. In the paper's pipeline: Within the assay, amplification of reference gene primers was used to estimate how many nucleated cells each sample contained. Sequence reads were collapsed and filtered to measure the absolute abundance of every unique TCRbeta CDR3 rearrangement. For each sample, productive Simpson clonality was calculated as the square root of Simpson's diversity index over productive rearrangements. Sourced from immuneACCESS, this table was stored by TCRdb with only in-frame sequences that have V and J called. A share of the clones is absent; for the studies checked, an unresolved V gene accounts for under half, and the remainder has no known explanation. V and J calls and clone size follow that table, whereas D and trimming were derived from the DNA. Counted in this sample were under 25,000 clones; about 85% of them appeared once. In total, the top ten clones hold around 7.6% of the sample.

This TCR was sampled from a human donor with active COVID-19. The donor label of this sample is uncertain. Sequencing was done on a sample of peripheral blood.

The nucleotide sequence is given as TGTGCCAGCAGCTCCGGAGAAGCGGGAGGGGCGGATGAGCAGTTCTTC. It codes for CASSSGEAGGADEQFF. The sequence joins TRBV7-9 to TRBJ2-1; 10 nucleotides in the junction match TRBD2. The CDR3 runs 16 amino acids, cysteine and phenylalanine included. The CDR3 DNA has 48 bases and is translated from base 1. The germline V gene (reference sequence) sets CDR1 to SEHNR and CDR2 to FQNEAQ. V has 4 bases trimmed and J has 8 bases trimmed; junction bases matching no gene number 11.